Listed here is a single T cell receptor beta chain. Its specificity is not known. V was clipped by 0 bases and J by 3 bases, with 8 bases between them. Looked up from germline, CDR1 is MNHEY and CDR2 is SVGAGI. The CDR3 has 14 residues. Only in-frame clones appear in the TCRdb table, and some are missing; sequencing was by immunoSEQ multiplex PCR. The sample holds more than 10,000 clones, more than 65% seen once. This sample was taken from a study of somatic mutations in cytotoxic T cells in rheumatoid arthritis. General study findings and limits: Clonality of CD8+ T cells, which was compared between rheumatoid arthritis patients and age-matched healthy controls, did not differ significantly. With advancing age, CD8+ clonality climbed in rheumatoid arthritis patients but did not rise in healthy controls. Slight underrepresentation of TRBV07 in rheumatoid arthritis patients was not adjusted for multiple comparisons.

The sequencing input was CD8+ T cells sorted from blood. This clonotype originated in an adult with rheumatoid arthritis. The gene calls are TRBV6-5 and TRBJ1-2; no firm D call. The CDR3 DNA reads TGTGCCAGCAGTTACTCACCGCAAGACTATGGCTACACCTTC. Translated: CASSYSPQDYGYTF.